This record concerns one T cell receptor beta chain sequence. The sample belongs to a study of technical replicates of blood from a handful of donors. Only in-frame clones appear in the TCRdb table, and some are missing; sequencing was by immunoSEQ multiplex PCR. The sample carries some 14,000 clones, 65% to 85% recorded once. Sequenced input: PBMCs. This clonotype originated in a human donor in good health.

The CDR3 is CASSAGGLGTGELFF. The CDR3 DNA follows: TGTGCCAGCAGCGCGGGAGGGTTGGGCACCGGGGAGCTGTTTTTT. The V call is TRBV28, the J call TRBJ2-2, with 9 bases lining up with TRBD2. Germline V lookup: CDR1 MDHEN, CDR2 SYDVKM. The CDR3 covers 15 residues. V lost 6 bases and J lost 4; bases outside the gene matches: 6.